One and the same sample provided the 28 T cell receptor beta chains below, sequenced in a study of glioma-infiltrating T cells after dendritic cell vaccination. The assay was immunoSEQ multiplex PCR, and TCRdb's table has in-frame clones only and misses some. This repertoire shows some 10,000 clones, more than 75% found once; its top ten account for roughly 41%. Time point reported: after dendritic cell vaccination, including at tumor progression/relapse. Material: blood, obtained after dendritic cell vaccination. The receptor source for this set is a human donor with glioblastoma.

The chain uses TRBV6-4 and TRBJ2-3, with 7 bases lining up with TRBD2. The V gene end was trimmed by 2 bases and the J gene end by 7 bases; junction bases not matched to a gene: 6. CDR3 length: 14 residues. The germline V gene encodes CDR1 MRHNA and CDR2 SNTAGT. The CDR3 DNA reads TGTGCCAGCAGTGACGGGGGGGATACGAATACGCAGTATTTT. This sequence encodes CASSDGGDTNTQYF.

The chain combines TRBV29-1 with TRBJ2-1; 8 bases align to TRBD2. Germline lookup yields CDR1 SQVTM and CDR2 ANQGSEA. This CDR3 comprises 13 residues. J gave up 3 bases and V 3 bases, and 1 base lay outside the gene matches. The DNA of the CDR3 is TGCAGCGTTGAGCGGGAGGACTACAATGAGCAGTTCTTC. This gives the protein CSVEREDYNEQFF.

The chain recombines TRBV2 with TRBJ1-1; no clear D. Germline V gene lookup returns CDR1 SNHLY and CDR2 FYNNEI. The CDR3 length is 11 residues. V was pared by 6 bases and J by 11 bases, with 13 bases between. The CDR3 sequence: CASRWAEQAFF. The CDR3 DNA sequence: TGTGCCAGCAGGTGGGCCGAGCAGGCTTTCTTT.

J is TRBJ1-1 and V is TRBV4-3, with D unresolved. The CDR3 runs to 15 residues. Trimming shortened V by 0 bases and J by 1 base, and 9 bases separated the two germline ends. Germline loops: CDR1 LGHNA, CDR2 YSLEER. For the CDR3, the DNA is TGCGCCAGCAGCCAAGAAAATCCAGGGAACACTGAAGCTTTCTTT. Protein sequence: CASSQENPGNTEAFF.

The CDR3 sequence is CASSRATGGEPDTQYF. For the CDR3, the DNA is TGTGCCAGCAGCCGAGCCACAGGGGGCGAACCAGATACGCAGTATTTT. This chain connects TRBV4-2 to TRBJ2-3, with 9 bases matching TRBD1. The CDR3 has 16 residues. V shed 4 bases, J shed 4 bases, and the junction held 9 bases outside the gene matches. Germline lookup yields CDR1 LGHNA and CDR2 YNFKEQ.

This clone was seen a few times. The chain joins TRBV4-1 to TRBJ1-2; D not certain. V was trimmed by 0 bases and J by 3 bases, leaving 11 bases between them. The CDR3 runs to 15 residues. The V gene's germline CDR1 is MGHRA and CDR2 YSYEKL. In DNA, the CDR3 is TGCGCCAGCAGCCAAGAACGCCAGAATCACTATGGCTACACCTTC. Amino acid sequence: CASSQERQNHYGYTF.

The rearrangement uses TRBV9 and TRBJ1-4, with 7 bases lining up with TRBD1. The V gene's germline CDR1 is SGDLS and CDR2 YYNGEE. V lost 4 bases to trimming and J lost 1 base; unmatched junction nucleotides: 7. The CDR3 is 16 residues long. This CDR3 is CASSFRTGETNEKLFF. The CDR3 region has the DNA TGTGCCAGCAGCTTTCGTACAGGGGAAACTAATGAAAAACTGTTTTTT.

CDR3: CSVEDPIRGNTIYF. The CDR3 DNA reads TGCAGCGTTGAAGATCCGATCAGGGGGAACACCATATATTTT. The rearrangement uses TRBV29-1 and TRBJ1-3; 7 bases line up with TRBD1. The CDR3 has 14 amino acids. V shed 0 bases and J 7 bases; nucleotides not matched to a gene: 6. Germline lookup yields CDR1 SQVTM and CDR2 ANQGSEA.

The V gene is TRBV4-2, the J gene TRBJ1-5; no definite D call. The CDR3 loop spans 15 amino acids. Germline assignment: CDR1 LGHNA and CDR2 YNFKEQ. The V and J ends lost 0 bases and 0 bases respectively, with 6 bases between them. In DNA, the CDR3 is TGTGCCAGCAGCCAAGATAAATATAGCAATCAGCCCCAGCATTTT. This codes for CASSQDKYSNQPQHF.

This clone has only one observation. The rearrangement uses TRBV29-1 and TRBJ2-7; 9 nucleotides agree with TRBD1. With 0 bases clipped from V and 4 bases from J, the junction kept 4 bases outside the gene matches. This CDR3 has 14 amino acids. CDR1 and CDR2 from the germline V gene are SQVTM and ANQGSEA. The CDR3 loop reads CSVEDRDREYEQYF. For the CDR3, the DNA is TGCAGCGTTGAAGATCGGGACAGGGAGTACGAGCAGTACTTC.

This clone was detected only once. The gene calls are TRBV7-2 and TRBJ1-4; no firm D call. The germline V gene has CDR1 SGHTA and CDR2 FQGNSA. V lost 6 bases and J 5 bases, leaving 10 bases between the germline ends. The CDR3 totals 13 residues. The CDR3 sequence is CASSSIENEKLFF. CDR3 DNA sequence: TGTGCCAGCAGTTCTATAGAAAATGAAAAACTGTTTTTT.

The chain combines TRBV6-6 with TRBJ1-4, with 7 bases aligning to TRBD1. CDR1 is MNHNY and CDR2 is SVGAGI in the germline V gene (reference sequence). The CDR3 covers 14 residues. The J segment lost 7 bases and the V segment lost 7 bases, leaving 9 bases of the junction unmatched. CDR3 in DNA: TGTGCCAGCACTAGAGGGCAGGGGGGTGAAAAACTGTTTTTT. This encodes CASTRGQGGEKLFF.

V gene TRBV11-2 combines with J gene TRBJ2-2, with TRBD2 matching over 9 bases. CDR3 length equals 18 residues. Germline V gene sequence: CDR1 SGHAT, CDR2 FQNNGV. Trimming removed 6 bases from V and 4 bases from J; junction bases left unmatched: 15. The CDR3 region is CASRSHSGRFGGTGELFF. CDR3 coding DNA: TGTGCCAGCAGGAGCCATAGCGGGAGATTTGGGGGCACCGGGGAGCTGTTTTTT.

This sequence joins TRBV9 and TRBJ2-2; TRBD2 matches at 9 bases. With 4 bases clipped from V and 2 bases from J, the junction kept 6 bases outside the gene matches. The CDR3 consists of 16 residues. The germline V gene has CDR1 SGDLS and CDR2 YYNGEE. CDR3 sequence (DNA): TGTGCCAGCAGCACGGGACTAGCTGTAAACACCGGGGAGCTGTTTTTT. This translates into CASSTGLAVNTGELFF.

This chain connects TRBV29-1 to TRBJ2-3; a possible D gene is TRBD2 (6 bases). Looked up from germline, CDR1 is SQVTM and CDR2 is ANQGSEA. V lost 7 bases, J lost 0 bases, and 14 bases lay in between. This CDR3 comprises 14 residues. CDR3 protein: CSAPSEGSTDTQYF. The CDR3 DNA is TGCAGCGCCCCTTCGGAGGGGAGCACAGATACGCAGTATTTT.

This chain connects TRBV7-2 to TRBJ2-1, with 11 bases matching TRBD2. CDR1 SGHTA and CDR2 FQGNSA come from the germline V gene. This CDR3 comprises 15 residues. V was clipped by 5 bases and J by 10 bases; unmatched bases: 10. The CDR3: CASSLGLAAKSEQFF. The CDR3 DNA follows: TGTGCCAGCAGCCTGGGACTAGCGGCCAAATCGGAGCAGTTCTTC.

Only one count was recorded for this clone. This chain connects TRBV27 to TRBJ2-7; possibly TRBD1 for D (6 bases). There are 13 residues in the CDR3. Trimming stripped 3 bases from V and 3 bases from J, with 9 bases between. Germline CDR1 is MNHEY and CDR2 is SMNVEV (reference sequence). The CDR3 is CASSFQDSYEQYF. In DNA, the CDR3 is TGTGCCAGCAGTTTCCAGGACAGCTACGAGCAGTACTTC.

The V call is TRBV18, the J call TRBJ1-1; D unclear. The germline V and J ends were trimmed by 1 base and 6 bases, with 12 bases remaining between them. This CDR3 is built from 14 residues. CDR1 is KGHSH and CDR2 is LQKENI in the germline V gene. The CDR3 coding sequence is TGTGCCAGCTCACCACTAACCGGACTAGCTGAAGCTTTCTTT. This sequence encodes CASSPLTGLAEAFF.

The J gene is TRBJ2-3, the V gene TRBV7-9; TRBD2 is a possible D gene (6 bases). V lost 5 bases and J 3 bases, leaving 18 bases between the germline ends. CDR1 SEHNR and CDR2 FQNEAQ come from the germline V gene (reference sequence). The CDR3 runs 16 residues. The CDR3 sequence: CASSVTGPTSTDTQYF. CDR3 nucleotides: TGTGCCAGCAGCGTAACAGGACCGACTAGTACAGATACGCAGTATTTT.

This chain connects TRBV19 to TRBJ2-1, with 7 bases matching TRBD1. CDR3 length: 17 residues. The J segment lost 2 bases and the V segment lost 1 base, leaving 8 bases of the junction unmatched. CDR1 is LNHDA and CDR2 is SQIVND in the germline V gene (reference sequence). Written as DNA, the CDR3 is TGTGCCAGTAGTATAGGGGACAGATTCCTTACCTACAATGAGCAGTTCTTC. This encodes CASSIGDRFLTYNEQFF.

The chain uses TRBV2 and TRBJ2-1; no reliable D call. The length of the CDR3 is 12 residues. The germline V gene encodes CDR1 SNHLY and CDR2 FYNNEI. V shed 3 bases and J shed 8 bases, with 8 bases lying between them. The CDR3 nucleotides read TGTGCCAGCAGTGAGAGGTTTCATGAGCAGTTCTTC. Translation gives CASSERFHEQFF.

This clone was found once. The chain has TRBV4-1 and TRBJ2-3; 9 nucleotides match TRBD2. Germline CDR1 is MGHRA and CDR2 is YSYEKL. With V trimmed by 3 bases and J by 3 bases, 10 bases remained unmatched. This CDR3 is built from 17 residues. The CDR3 region is CASSHLSSGVETDTQYF. The CDR3 bases are TGCGCCAGCAGCCACCTATCTAGCGGGGTAGAGACAGATACGCAGTATTTT.

V usage is TRBV27 and J usage is TRBJ1-2; a possible D gene is TRBD1 (5 bases). CDR3 size: 15 residues. Germline V gives CDR1 MNHEY, CDR2 SMNVEV (reference sequence). Trimming cost V 3 bases and J 3 bases, with 14 bases left between them. CDR3 loop: CASSLAKTAHYGYTF. CDR3 DNA: TGTGCCAGCAGTTTGGCGAAGACAGCGCACTATGGCTACACCTTC.

V is TRBV12-5 and J is TRBJ2-5; 8 bases line up with TRBD1. The CDR3 length is 13 residues. Trimming removed 7 bases from V and 4 bases from J; junction bases left unmatched: 5. The germline V gene encodes CDR1 LGHNT and CDR2 FRNRAP. CDR3 in DNA: TGTGCTAGTGATACCACAGGGGGAGAGACCCAGTACTTC. This translates into CASDTTGGETQYF.

V gene TRBV5-6 combines with J gene TRBJ2-7; D gene unclear. The V gene lost 0 bases and the J gene lost 7 bases, with 5 bases spanning the gap. The CDR3 spans 11 residues. Germline loops: CDR1 SGHDT, CDR2 YYEEEE. The DNA for the CDR3 is TGTGCCAGCAGCTTGGATGTAGAGCAGTACTTC. Encoded protein: CASSLDVEQYF.

CDR3 nucleotide sequence: TGTGCCAGCAGTTTACAAGCGGGCCGCTACGAGCAGTACTTC. Translation gives CASSLQAGRYEQYF. The chain is built from TRBV27 and TRBJ2-7; D is perhaps TRBD2 (6 bases). V was clipped by 2 bases and J by 3 bases, with 11 bases between them. Per germline, CDR1 MNHEY and CDR2 SMNVEV (reference sequence). The CDR3 has 14 residues.

The chain combines TRBV11-3 with TRBJ2-2, with 8 bases matching TRBD2. The junction had 8 bases not matched to a gene; V was cut back by 3 bases and J by 5 bases. The CDR3 loop spans 16 amino acids. Germline V CDR1 and CDR2: SGHNT, YENEEA. This CDR3 is CASSFSGLALTGELFF. The CDR3 DNA reads TGTGCCAGCAGCTTTTCCGGACTAGCCCTTACCGGGGAGCTGTTTTTT.

The chain employs TRBV13 and TRBJ2-1; no firm D call. Trimming took 0 bases from V and 7 from J, leaving 7 bases between them. CDR3 length: 13 residues. Germline V gives CDR1 PRHDT, CDR2 FYEKMQ (reference sequence). The CDR3 DNA sequence: TGTGCCAGCAGCTTAGGGTCCGAGAATGAGCAGTTCTTC. Translating it yields CASSLGSENEQFF.